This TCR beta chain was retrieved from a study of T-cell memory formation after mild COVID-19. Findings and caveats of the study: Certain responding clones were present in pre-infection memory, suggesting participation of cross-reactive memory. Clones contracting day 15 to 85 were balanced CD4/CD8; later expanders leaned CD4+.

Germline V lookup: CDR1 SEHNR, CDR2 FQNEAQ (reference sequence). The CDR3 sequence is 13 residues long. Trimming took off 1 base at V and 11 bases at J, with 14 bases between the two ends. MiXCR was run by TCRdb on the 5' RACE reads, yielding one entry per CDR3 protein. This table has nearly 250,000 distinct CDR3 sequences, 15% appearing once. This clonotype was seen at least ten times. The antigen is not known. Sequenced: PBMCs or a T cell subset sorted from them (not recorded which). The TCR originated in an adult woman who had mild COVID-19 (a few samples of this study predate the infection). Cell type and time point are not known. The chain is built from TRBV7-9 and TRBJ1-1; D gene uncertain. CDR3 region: CASSLEAGSTAFF. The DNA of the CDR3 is TGTGCCAGCAGCTTAGAGGCGGGTTCCACGGCTTTCTTT.